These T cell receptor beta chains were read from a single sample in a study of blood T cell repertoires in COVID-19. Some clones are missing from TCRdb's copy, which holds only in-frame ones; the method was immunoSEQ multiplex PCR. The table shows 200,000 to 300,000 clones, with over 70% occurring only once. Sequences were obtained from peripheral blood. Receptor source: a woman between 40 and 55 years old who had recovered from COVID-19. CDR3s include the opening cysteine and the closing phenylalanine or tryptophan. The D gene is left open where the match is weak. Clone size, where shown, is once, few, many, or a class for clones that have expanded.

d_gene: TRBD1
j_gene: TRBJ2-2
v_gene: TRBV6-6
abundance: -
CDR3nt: TGTGCCAGCAGTACAGGACAGGGGCGTCAGGAGCTGTTTTTT
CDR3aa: CASSTGQGRQELFF

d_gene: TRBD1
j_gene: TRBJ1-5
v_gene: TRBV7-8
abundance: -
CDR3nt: TGTGCCAGCACTGGGACAGGTGCCAATCAGCCCCAGCATTTT
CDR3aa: CASTGTGANQPQHF

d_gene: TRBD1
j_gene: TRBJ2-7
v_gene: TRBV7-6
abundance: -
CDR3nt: TGTGCCAGCAGCTTGCGTTCCGGGACAGGGGTTTACGAGCAGTACTTC
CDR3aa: CASSLRSGTGVYEQYF

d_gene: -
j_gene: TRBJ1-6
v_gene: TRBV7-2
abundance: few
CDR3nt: TGTGCCAGCAGCTTACTGGAGGGAAGCTCACCCCTCCACTTT
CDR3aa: CASSLLEGSSPLHF

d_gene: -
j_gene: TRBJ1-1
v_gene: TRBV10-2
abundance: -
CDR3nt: TGCGCCACCCGTTACACGGGGTCCGGAGCGGGAACTGAAGCTTTCTTT
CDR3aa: CATRYTGSGAGTEAFF

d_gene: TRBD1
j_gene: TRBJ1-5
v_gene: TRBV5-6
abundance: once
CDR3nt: TGTGCCAGCAGCCGACAGGGGGCGAGGCAGCCCCAGCATTTT
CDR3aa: CASSRQGARQPQHF

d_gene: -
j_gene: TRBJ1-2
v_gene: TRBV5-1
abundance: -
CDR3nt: TGCGCCAGCCGGAGGGAATCTAACTATGGCTACACCTTC
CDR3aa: CASRRESNYGYTF

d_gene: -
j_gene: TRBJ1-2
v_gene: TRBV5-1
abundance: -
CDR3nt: TGCGCCAGCAGCACAGGACGCGGATATGGCTACACCTTC
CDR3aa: CASSTGRGYGYTF

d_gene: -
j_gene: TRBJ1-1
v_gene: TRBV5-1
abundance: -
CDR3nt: TGCGCCAGCAGCTTGCAGTTTAACACTGAAGCTTTCTTT
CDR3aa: CASSLQFNTEAFF

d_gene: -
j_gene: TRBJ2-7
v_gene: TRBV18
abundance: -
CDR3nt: TGTGCCAGCTCACCGACCGGGACTGCCTACGAGCAGTACTTC
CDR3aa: CASSPTGTAYEQYF

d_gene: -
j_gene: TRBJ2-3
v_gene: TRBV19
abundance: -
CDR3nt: TGTGCCAGTGCCCTGCGGACAGAGCTGCCTTCCACAGATACGCAGTATTTT
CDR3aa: CASALRTELPSTDTQYF

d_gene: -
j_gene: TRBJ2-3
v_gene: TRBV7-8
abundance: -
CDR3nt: TGTGCCAGCAGCTTAGAGAGTGAGGATACGCAGTATTTT
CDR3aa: CASSLESEDTQYF

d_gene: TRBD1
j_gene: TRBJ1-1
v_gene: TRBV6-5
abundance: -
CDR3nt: TGTGCCAGCAGGGGGACAGGTGCCCTGAACACTGAAGCTTTCTTT
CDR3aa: CASRGTGALNTEAFF

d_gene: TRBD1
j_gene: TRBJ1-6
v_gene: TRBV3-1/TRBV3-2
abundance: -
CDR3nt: TGTGCCAGCAGCCACTACCGGGACAGGGTCAATTCACCCCTCCACTTT
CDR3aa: CASSHYRDRVNSPLHF

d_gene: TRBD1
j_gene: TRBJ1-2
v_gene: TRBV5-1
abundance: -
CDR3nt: TGCGCCAGCAGCGGGGGACAGGGCCGACGGGGCTACACCTTC
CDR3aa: CASSGGQGRRGYTF

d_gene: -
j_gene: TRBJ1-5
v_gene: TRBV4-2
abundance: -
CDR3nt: TGTGCCAGCAGCCTAGTCGGGAATAGCAATCAGCCCCAGCATTTT
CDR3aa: CASSLVGNSNQPQHF

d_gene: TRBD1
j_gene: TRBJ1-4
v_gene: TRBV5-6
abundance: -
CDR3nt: TGTGCCAGCAGCGCAGACAGGGGGAGAATACTTAATGAAAAACTGTTTTTT
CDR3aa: CASSADRGRILNEKLFF

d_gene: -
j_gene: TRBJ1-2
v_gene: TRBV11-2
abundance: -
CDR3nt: TGTGCCAGCAGCCGTAGAGGACACTCTAACTATGGCTACACCTTC
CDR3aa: CASSRRGHSNYGYTF

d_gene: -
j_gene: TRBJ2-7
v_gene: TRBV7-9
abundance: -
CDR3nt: TGTGCCAGCAGCTCCCTCCGCACGGGAGATTCCTACGAGCAGTACTTC
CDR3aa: CASSSLRTGDSYEQYF

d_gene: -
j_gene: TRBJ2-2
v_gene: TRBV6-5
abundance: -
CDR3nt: TGTGCCACCCGATACCAGGGCGTCACCGGGGAGCTGTTTTTT
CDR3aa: CATRYQGVTGELFF

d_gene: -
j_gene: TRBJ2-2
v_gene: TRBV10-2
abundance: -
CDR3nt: TGCGCCAGCAGTCTCGCTAGCCCCCCCCGGGTTTCCGGGGAGCTGTTTTTT
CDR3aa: CASSLASPPRVSGELFF

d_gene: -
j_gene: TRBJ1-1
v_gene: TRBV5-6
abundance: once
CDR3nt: TGTGCCAGCAGCTTGGAGACCGCGGGGGGCACTGAAGCTTTCTTT
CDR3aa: CASSLETAGGTEAFF

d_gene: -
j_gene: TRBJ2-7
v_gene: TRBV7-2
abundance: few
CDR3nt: TGTGCCAGCAGCATCGGACACAGCTCCTACGAGCAGTACTTC
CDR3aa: CASSIGHSSYEQYF

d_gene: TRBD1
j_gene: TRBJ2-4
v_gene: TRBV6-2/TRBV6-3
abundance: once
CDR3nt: TGTGCCAGCAGTTACCCTCCGGGACAGGGGAATGACATTCAGTACTTC
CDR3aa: CASSYPPGQGNDIQYF

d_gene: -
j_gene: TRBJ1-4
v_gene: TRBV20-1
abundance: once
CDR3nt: TGCAGTGCTAGTTGGACTAGTGCGGGCTCAATCGTTAATAATGAAAAACTGTTTTTT
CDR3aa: CSASWTSAGSIVNNEKLFF

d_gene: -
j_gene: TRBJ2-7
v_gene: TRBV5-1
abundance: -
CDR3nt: TGCGCCAGCAGCTTGGATCCAGGGAAGTTCTACGAGCAGTACTTC
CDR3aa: CASSLDPGKFYEQYF

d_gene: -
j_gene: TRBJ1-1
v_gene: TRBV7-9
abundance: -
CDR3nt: TGTGCCAGCAGCTTTGGGGAGACTGAAGCTTTCTTT
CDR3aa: CASSFGETEAFF

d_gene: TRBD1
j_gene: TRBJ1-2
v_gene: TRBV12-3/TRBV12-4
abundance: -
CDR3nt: TGTGCCAGCAGTCCGACAGGGGGCTATGGCTACACCTTC
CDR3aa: CASSPTGGYGYTF

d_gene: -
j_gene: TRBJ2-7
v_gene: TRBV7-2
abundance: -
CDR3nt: TGTGCCAGCAGCTTTACGACAGCAAGCTACGAGCAGTACTTC
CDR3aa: CASSFTTASYEQYF

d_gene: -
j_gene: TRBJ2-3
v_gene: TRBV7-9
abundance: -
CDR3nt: TGTGCCAGCAGCCTAAGGGGGTTAATGACAGATACGCAGTATTTT
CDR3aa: CASSLRGLMTDTQYF

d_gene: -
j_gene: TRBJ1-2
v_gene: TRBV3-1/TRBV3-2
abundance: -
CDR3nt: TGTGCCAGCAGCCAAGATCAGGGGTTGTATGGCTACACCTTC
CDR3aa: CASSQDQGLYGYTF

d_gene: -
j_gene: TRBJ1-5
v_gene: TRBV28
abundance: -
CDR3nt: TGTGCCAGCAGTTTATGGTCCGGGTCTCGGGGCAATCAGCCCCAGCATTTT
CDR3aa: CASSLWSGSRGNQPQHF

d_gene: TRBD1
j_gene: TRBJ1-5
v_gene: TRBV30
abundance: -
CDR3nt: TGTGCCTGGACGCCGGGACAGATAAATCAGCCCCAGCATTTT
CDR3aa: CAWTPGQINQPQHF

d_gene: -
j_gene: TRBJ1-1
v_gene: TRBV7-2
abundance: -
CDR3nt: TGTGCCAGCAGCTTAGCCCGGAACACTGAAGCTTTCTTT
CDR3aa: CASSLARNTEAFF

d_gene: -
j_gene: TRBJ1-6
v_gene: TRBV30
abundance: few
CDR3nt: TGTGCCTGGAGTGGCTTCCTAGGCTATTCACCCCTCCACTTT
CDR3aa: CAWSGFLGYSPLHF

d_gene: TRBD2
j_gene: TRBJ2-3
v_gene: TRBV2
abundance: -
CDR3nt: TGTGCCAGCCGTACTAGCGGGGGCCAAAAGGATACGCAGTATTTT
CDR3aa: CASRTSGGQKDTQYF

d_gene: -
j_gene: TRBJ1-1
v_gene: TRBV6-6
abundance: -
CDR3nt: TGTGCCAGCAGTTACTCCAATAGTCCGTCGAACACTGAAGCTTTCTTT
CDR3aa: CASSYSNSPSNTEAFF

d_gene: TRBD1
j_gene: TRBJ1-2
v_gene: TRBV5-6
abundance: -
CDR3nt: TGTGCCAGCAGCTGGGGGACAGTGGACGATGGCTACACCTTC
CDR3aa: CASSWGTVDDGYTF

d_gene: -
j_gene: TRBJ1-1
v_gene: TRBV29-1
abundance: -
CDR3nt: TGCAGCGTTGAACGGGGGGCTGGCACTGAAGCTTTCTTT
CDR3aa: CSVERGAGTEAFF

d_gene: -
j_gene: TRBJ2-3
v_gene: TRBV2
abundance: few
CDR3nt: TGTGCCAGCAGTGAATCAGGATTCAACACAGATACGCAGTATTTT
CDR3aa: CASSESGFNTDTQYF

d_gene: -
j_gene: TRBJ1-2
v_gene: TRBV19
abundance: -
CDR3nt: TGTGCCAGTAGTATCAGGGGCGCCCTTCGTGGCTACACCTTC
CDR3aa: CASSIRGALRGYTF

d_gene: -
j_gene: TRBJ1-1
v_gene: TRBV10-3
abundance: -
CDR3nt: TGTGCCATCACCTTGGACAGGAACACTGAAGCTTTCTTT
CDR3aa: CAITLDRNTEAFF

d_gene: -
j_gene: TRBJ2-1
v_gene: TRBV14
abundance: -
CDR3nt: TGTGCCAGCAGCCGTGGAGGTGGCAATGAGCAGTTCTTC
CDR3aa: CASSRGGGNEQFF